The clone carrying this T cell receptor (beta chain) was recorded many times. Antigen specificity is unknown. Once extracted for a subset, genomic DNA was divided evenly among several immunoSEQ plates. The method was immunoSEQ multiplex PCR; TCRdb's version includes in-frame clones alone and lacks a portion of them. The sample has about 1 million clones, more than 60% seen once; the top ten hold over 1.3%. The data belong to a study of shared clonotypes between healthy human individuals. Overall study context: CD4 naive cells filled three plates per donor, CD4 memory three, CD8 naive two and CD8 memory one.

Study-level results: Clonotype sharing among donors, it was expected, would be affected by sequencing depth.

The length of the CDR3 is 15 residues. V shed 1 base and J shed 1 base, with 8 bases lying between them. CDR1 and CDR2 (germline): SGDLS, YYNGEE. Only Caucasian adults living in Nashville, Tennessee made up the donor group. The sample taken for sequencing was memory CD4+ T cells sorted from blood. Noted subset: CD45RA-negative fraction. This TCR came from a man aged 18 to 35 in good health. The chain is built from TRBV9 and TRBJ2-2; D is undetermined. CDR3 amino acids: CASSVMSGNTGELFF. The CDR3 nucleotides are TGTGCCAGCAGCGTAATGAGTGGGAACACCGGGGAGCTGTTTTTT. Combining the CDR3 with reference TRBV9 and TRBJ2-2 gives the whole variable domain DSGVTQTPKHLITATGQRVTLRCSPRSGDLSVYWYQQSLDQGLQFLIQYYNGEERAKGNILERFSAQQFPDLHSELNLSSLELGDSALYFCASSVMSGNTGELFFGEGSRLTVL.